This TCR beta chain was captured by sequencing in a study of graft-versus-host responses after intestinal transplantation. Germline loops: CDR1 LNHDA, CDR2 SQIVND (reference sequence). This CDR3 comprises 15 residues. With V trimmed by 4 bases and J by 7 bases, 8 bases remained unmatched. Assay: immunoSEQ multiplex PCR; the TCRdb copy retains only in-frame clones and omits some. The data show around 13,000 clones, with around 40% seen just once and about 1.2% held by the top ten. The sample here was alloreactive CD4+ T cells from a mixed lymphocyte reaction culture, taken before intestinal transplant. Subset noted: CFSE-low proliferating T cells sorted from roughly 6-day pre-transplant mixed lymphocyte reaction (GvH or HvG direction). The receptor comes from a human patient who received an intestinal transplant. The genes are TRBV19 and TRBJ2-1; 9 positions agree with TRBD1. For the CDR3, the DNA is TGTGCCAGTAGTACCAGGACAGGGGTAAATAATGAGCAGTTCTTC. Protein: CASSTRTGVNNEQFF.